This T cell receptor (beta chain) is from a study of vaccination and CD4 T cells after COVID-19. Study-level information: Overlapping spike pools from SARS-CoV-2 and HCoV-NL63, HCoV-OC43 and HCoV-229E served as culture stimuli.

Germline CDR1 reads SGHTA; CDR2 reads FQGTGA. The CDR3 covers 15 residues. After removal of 6 bases from V and 7 bases from J, the junction contained 5 bases not matched to a gene. Cultured CD4+ T-cell DNA underwent Oncomine TCR Beta short-read sequencing. TCRdb analysed the PCR reads with MiXCR anew, one entry per CDR3 protein. The data show more than 15,000 distinct CDR3 sequences, with roughly two fifths seen just once and 3% to 4% held by the top ten. This clonotype appeared a few times. Its antigen is as yet unknown. The treatment denotes: 10-day PBMC culture with coronavirus spike peptide pools or control peptides (ViraFEST assay).

The sequenced sample was CD4+ T cells from blood, cultured in vitro. The clonotype was recovered from a human donor who had recovered from COVID-19. The V gene is TRBV7-3, the J gene TRBJ2-2; 13 bases fit TRBD2. CDR3 DNA: TGTGCCAGCAGTCGGACTAGCGGGAGTGGCGGGGAGCTGTTTTTT. It yields the protein CASSRTSGSGGELFF.